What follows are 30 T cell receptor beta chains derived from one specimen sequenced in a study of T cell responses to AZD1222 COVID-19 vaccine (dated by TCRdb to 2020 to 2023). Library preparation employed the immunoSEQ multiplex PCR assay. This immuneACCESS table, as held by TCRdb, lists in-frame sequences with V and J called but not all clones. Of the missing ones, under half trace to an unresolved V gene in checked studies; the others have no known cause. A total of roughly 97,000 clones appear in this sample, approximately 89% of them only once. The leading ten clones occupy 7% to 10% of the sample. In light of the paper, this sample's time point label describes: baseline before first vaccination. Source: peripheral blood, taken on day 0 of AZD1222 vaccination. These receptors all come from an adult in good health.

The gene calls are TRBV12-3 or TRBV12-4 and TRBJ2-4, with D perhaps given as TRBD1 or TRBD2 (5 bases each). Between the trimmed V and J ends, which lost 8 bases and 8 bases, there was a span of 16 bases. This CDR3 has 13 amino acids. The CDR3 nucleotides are TGTGCCAGCCTGGACCATAGAGGGGACATTCAGTACTTC. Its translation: CASLDHRGDIQYF.

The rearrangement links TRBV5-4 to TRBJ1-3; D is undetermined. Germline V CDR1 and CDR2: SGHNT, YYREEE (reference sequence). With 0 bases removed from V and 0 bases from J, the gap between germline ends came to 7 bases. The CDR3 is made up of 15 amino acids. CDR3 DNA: TGTGCCAGCAGCTTGGCCGGGTCCTCTGGAAACACCATATATTTT. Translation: CASSLAGSSGNTIYF.

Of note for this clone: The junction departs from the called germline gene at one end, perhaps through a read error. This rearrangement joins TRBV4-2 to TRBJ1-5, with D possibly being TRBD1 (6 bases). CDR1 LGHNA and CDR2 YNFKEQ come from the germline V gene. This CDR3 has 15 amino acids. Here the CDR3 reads CAGSQDHWGHQPQHF. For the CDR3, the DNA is TGTGCCGGCAGCCAAGATCATTGGGGGCATCAGCCCCAGCATTTT.

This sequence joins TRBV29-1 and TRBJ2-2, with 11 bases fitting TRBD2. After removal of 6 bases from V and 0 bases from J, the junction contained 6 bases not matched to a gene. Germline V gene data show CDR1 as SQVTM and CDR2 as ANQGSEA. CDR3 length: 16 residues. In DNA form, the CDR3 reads TGCAGCGTCCCATTAGCGGGAGGGTCGAACACCGGGGAGCTGTTTTTT. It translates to CSVPLAGGSNTGELFF.

This chain's CDR3 is CSGTSGFTDTQYF. CDR3 DNA: TGCAGCGGGACTAGCGGATTCACAGATACGCAGTATTTT. The chain carries TRBV29-1 and TRBJ2-3; TRBD2 aligns across 10 bases. J lost 2 bases, V lost 7 bases, and 3 bases had no gene match. CDR1 SQVTM and CDR2 ANQGSEA come from the germline V gene. This CDR3 has 13 amino acids.

This chain's CDR3 is CASSLTGADYNEQFF. DNA for the CDR3: TGTGCCAGCAGCTTAACGGGGGCGGACTACAATGAGCAGTTCTTC. The rearrangement uses TRBV7-2 and TRBJ2-1; D is perhaps TRBD1 or TRBD2 (6 bases each). Trimming stripped 2 bases from V and 3 bases from J, with 11 bases between. Germline CDR1 SGHTA, CDR2 FQGNSA. The CDR3 covers 15 residues.

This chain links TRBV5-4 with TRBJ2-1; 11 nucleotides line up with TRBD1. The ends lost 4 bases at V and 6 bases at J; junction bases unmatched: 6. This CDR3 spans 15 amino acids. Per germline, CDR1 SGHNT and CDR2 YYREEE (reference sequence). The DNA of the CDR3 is TGTGCCAGCAGCCCGGGGACAGGGGGTTTCAATGAGCAGTTCTTC. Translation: CASSPGTGGFNEQFF.

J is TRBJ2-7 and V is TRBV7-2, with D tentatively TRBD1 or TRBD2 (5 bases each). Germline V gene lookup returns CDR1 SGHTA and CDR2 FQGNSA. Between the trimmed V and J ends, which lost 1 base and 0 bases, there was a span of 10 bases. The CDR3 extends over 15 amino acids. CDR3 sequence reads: CASSLEAGSSYEQYF. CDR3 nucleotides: TGTGCCAGCAGCTTAGAGGCAGGGAGCTCCTACGAGCAGTACTTC.

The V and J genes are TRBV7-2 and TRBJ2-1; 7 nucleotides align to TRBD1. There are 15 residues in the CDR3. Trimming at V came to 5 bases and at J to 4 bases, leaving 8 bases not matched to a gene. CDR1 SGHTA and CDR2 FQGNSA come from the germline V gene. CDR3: CASSLRQGTYNEQFF. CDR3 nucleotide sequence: TGTGCCAGCAGCCTCCGACAGGGAACGTACAATGAGCAGTTCTTC.

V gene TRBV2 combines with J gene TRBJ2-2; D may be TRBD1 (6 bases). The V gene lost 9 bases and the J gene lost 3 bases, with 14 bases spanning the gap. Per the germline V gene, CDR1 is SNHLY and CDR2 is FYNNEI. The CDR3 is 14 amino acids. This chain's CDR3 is CASKGDGDTGELFF. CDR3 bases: TGTGCCAGTAAGGGGGATGGGGACACCGGGGAGCTGTTTTTT.

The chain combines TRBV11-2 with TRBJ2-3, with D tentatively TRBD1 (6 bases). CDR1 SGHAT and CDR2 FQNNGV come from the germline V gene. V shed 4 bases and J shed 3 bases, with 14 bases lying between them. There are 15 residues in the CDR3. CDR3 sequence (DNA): TGTGCCAGCAGCTCACAGGGTTTGACAACAGATACGCAGTATTTT. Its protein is CASSSQGLTTDTQYF.

DNA for the CDR3: TGCGCCAGCAGCTTTGGGGGACTTAACACCGGGGAGCTGTTTTTT. This codes for CASSFGGLNTGELFF. This chain links TRBV5-1 with TRBJ2-2; maybe TRBD2 (6 bases). CDR1 and CDR2 (germline): SGHRS, YFSETQ. CDR3 size: 15 residues. Trimming left V 2 bases short and J 2 bases short, with 10 bases between.

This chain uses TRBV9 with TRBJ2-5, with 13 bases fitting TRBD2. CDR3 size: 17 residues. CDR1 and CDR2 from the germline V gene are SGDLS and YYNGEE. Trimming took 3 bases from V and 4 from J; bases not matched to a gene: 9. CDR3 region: CASSARLAGGGGETQYF. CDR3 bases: TGTGCCAGCAGCGCGAGACTAGCGGGAGGAGGGGGAGAGACCCAGTACTTC. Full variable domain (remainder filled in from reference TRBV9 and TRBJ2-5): DSGVTQTPKHLITATGQRVTLRCSPRSGDLSVYWYQQSLDQGLQFLIQYYNGEERAKGNILERFSAQQFPDLHSELNLSSLELGDSALYFCASSARLAGGGGETQYFGPGTRLLVL.

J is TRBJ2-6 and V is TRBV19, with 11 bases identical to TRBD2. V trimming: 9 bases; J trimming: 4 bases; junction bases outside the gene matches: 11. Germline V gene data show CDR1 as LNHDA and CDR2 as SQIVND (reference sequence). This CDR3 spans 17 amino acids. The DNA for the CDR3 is TGTGCCAGCGGGACTAGCGGAGCCCAGGTGGGGGCCAACGTCCTGACTTTC. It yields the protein CASGTSGAQVGANVLTF.

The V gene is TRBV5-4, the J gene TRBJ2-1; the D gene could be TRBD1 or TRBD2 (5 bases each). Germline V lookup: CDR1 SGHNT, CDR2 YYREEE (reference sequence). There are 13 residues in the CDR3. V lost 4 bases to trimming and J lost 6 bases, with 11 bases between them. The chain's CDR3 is CASSGGTLNEQFF. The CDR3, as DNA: TGTGCCAGCAGCGGTGGGACCCTCAATGAGCAGTTCTTC.

Here the CDR3 DNA reads TGTGCCAGCAGCAATAGCCGGGGGAGAGAGCAGTTCTTC. This encodes CASSNSRGREQFF. The rearrangement uses TRBV9 and TRBJ2-1; D is perhaps TRBD2 (6 bases). The CDR3 runs to 13 residues. Germline CDR1 reads SGDLS; CDR2 reads YYNGEE. V shed 4 bases and J shed 10 bases, with 15 bases lying between them.

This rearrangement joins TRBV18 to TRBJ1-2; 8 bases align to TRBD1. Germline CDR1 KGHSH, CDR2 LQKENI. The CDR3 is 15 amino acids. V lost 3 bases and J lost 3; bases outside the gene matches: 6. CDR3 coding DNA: TGTGCCAGCTCACCCCAGGGGGCCACGTACTATGGCTACACCTTC. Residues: CASSPQGATYYGYTF.

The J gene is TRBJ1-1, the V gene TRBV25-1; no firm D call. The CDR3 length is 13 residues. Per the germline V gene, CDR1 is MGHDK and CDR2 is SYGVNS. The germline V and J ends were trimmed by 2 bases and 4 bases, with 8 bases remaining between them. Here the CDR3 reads CASSEGLGTEAFF. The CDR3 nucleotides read TGTGCCAGCAGTGAAGGCCTTGGCACTGAAGCTTTCTTT. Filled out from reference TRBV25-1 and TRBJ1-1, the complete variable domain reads EADIYQTPRYLVIGTGKKITLECSQTMGHDKMYWYQQDPGMELHLIHYSYGVNSTEKGDLSSESTVSRIRTEHFPLTLESARPSHTSQYLCASSEGLGTEAFFGQGTRLTVV.

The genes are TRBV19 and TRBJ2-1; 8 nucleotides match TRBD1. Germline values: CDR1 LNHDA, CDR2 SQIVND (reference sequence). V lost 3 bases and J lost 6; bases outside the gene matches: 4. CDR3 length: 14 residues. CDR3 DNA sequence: TGTGCCAGTAGTATGACAGGGGTCGGCAATGAGCAGTTCTTC. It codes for CASSMTGVGNEQFF.

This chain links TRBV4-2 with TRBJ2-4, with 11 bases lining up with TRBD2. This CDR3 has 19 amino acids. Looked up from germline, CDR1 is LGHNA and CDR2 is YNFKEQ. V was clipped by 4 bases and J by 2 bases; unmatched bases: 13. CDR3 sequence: CASSRISGGADWTKNIQYF. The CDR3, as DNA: TGTGCCAGCAGCCGGATTAGCGGGGGGGCCGATTGGACCAAAAACATTCAGTACTTC.

CDR3 sequence reads: CASSQGWGNYGYTF. CDR3 DNA sequence: TGTGCCAGTAGCCAGGGTTGGGGGAACTATGGCTACACCTTC. The genes are TRBV19 and TRBJ1-2; possibly TRBD1 for D (5 bases). Trimming pared 6 bases from V and 2 bases from J, leaving 13 bases between. Germline lookup yields CDR1 LNHDA and CDR2 SQIVND (reference sequence). The CDR3 is 14 residues long.

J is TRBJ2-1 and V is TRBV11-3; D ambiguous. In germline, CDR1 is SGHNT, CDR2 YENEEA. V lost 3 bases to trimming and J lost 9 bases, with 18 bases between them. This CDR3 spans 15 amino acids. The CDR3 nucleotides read TGTGCCAGCAGCTTTTCGCCCTCGGGCATAGGTGAGCAGTTCTTC. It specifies CASSFSPSGIGEQFF.

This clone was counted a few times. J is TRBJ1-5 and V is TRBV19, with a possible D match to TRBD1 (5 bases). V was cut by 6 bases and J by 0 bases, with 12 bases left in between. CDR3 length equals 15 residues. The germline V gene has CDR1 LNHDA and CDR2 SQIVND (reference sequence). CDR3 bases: TGTGCCAGTAGCTATGGGGGAATTAGCAATCAGCCCCAGCATTTT. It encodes CASSYGGISNQPQHF.

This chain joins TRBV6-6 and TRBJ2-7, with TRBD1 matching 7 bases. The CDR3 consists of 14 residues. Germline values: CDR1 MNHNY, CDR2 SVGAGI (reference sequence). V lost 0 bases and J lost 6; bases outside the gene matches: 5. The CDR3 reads CASSYSTGNREQYF. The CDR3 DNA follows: TGTGCCAGCAGTTACTCGACAGGGAATCGCGAGCAGTACTTC.

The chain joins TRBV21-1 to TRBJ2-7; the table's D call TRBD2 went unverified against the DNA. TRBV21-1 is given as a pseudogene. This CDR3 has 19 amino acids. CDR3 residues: CASSNLRHSSGRRFGEQYF. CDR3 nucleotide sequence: TGTGCCAGCAGCAACCTAAGACATAGTAGCGGGAGGCGTTTCGGCGAGCAGTACTTC.

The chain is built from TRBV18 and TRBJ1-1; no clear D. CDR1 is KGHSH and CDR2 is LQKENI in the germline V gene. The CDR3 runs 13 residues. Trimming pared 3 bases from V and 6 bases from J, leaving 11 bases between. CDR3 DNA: TGTGCCAGCTCACCCAGAACAGCCTCTGAAGCTTTCTTT. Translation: CASSPRTASEAFF.

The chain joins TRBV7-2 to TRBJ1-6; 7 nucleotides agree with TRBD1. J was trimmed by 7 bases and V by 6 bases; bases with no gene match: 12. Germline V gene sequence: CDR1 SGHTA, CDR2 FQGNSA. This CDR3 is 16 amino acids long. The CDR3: CASRLTGLRGNSPLHF. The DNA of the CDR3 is TGTGCCAGCAGGCTGACAGGGTTACGAGGAAATTCACCCCTCCACTTT.

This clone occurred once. CDR3 coding DNA: TGCGCCAGCAGCCAATCTCTGGGCCGGGTTAACTATGGCTACACCTTC. Protein product: CASSQSLGRVNYGYTF. The V gene is TRBV4-3, the J gene TRBJ1-2, with D unclear. This CDR3 comprises 16 residues. The V gene's germline CDR1 is LGHNA and CDR2 YSLEER. V lost 2 bases and J 1 base, leaving 14 bases between the germline ends.

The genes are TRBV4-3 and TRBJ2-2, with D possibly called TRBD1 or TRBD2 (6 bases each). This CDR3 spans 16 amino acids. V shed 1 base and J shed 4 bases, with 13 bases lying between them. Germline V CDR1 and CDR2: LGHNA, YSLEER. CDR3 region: CASSQVVGGTTGELFF. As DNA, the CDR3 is TGCGCCAGCAGCCAAGTAGTAGGGGGGACCACCGGGGAGCTGTTTTTT.

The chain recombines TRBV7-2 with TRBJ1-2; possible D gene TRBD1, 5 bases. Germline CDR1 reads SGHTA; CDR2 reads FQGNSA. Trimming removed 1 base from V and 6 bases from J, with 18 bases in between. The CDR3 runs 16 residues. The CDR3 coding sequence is TGTGCCAGCAGCTTAGAACCCGGGACTCCCTTAAATGGCTACACCTTC. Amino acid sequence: CASSLEPGTPLNGYTF.